The following is a T cell receptor beta chain sequence with its context. Antigen: not known. Several immunoSEQ plates received, in even portions, the genomic DNA of each subset. TCRdb's copy holds only in-frame clones and misses some; the assay was immunoSEQ multiplex PCR. The repertoire holds some 600,000 clones, roughly 96% seen once, with less than 0.13% in the top ten. V lost 4 bases to trimming and J lost 0 bases; unmatched junction nucleotides: 8. Per germline, CDR1 MDHEN and CDR2 SYDVKM. The CDR3 is 17 residues long. The naive CD8 population came from CD45RO-negative cells selected for CCR7, without terminally differentiated effector memory CD45RA+ cells. These data originate in a study of shared clonotypes between healthy human individuals. Study-wide findings and caveats: Few donors restricted represented genetic and exposure-history diversity. Some naive CD4 clonotypes, about 5.5%, turned up in common across a handful of donors. Larger richness was generally estimated for naive than memory subsets.

The chain combines TRBV28 with TRBJ2-1; 8 bases fit TRBD2. This TCR came from a woman younger than 45 in good health. The source material was naive CD8+ T cells sorted from blood. In nucleotides, the CDR3 is TGTGCCAGCAGTTCCGATAGCGGGACCCGCTCCTACAATGAGCAGTTCTTC. It encodes CASSSDSGTRSYNEQFF.